Below, 21 T cell receptor beta chains from the same sample are listed, as sequenced in a study of blood T cell repertoires in COVID-19. TCRdb's table, derived via immunoSEQ multiplex PCR, lists solely in-frame clones and lacks some. The sample includes tens of thousands of clones, roughly 85% of them seen just once. What was sequenced was peripheral blood. The receptors stem from a human donor in a cohort sampled during active COVID-19.

This chain uses TRBV20-1 with TRBJ1-3, with D perhaps TRBD1 (6 bases). This CDR3 is 11 amino acids long. V dropped 0 bases and J dropped 9 bases, with 6 bases sitting between them. Per germline, CDR1 DFQATT and CDR2 SNEGSKA (reference sequence). This chain's CDR3 is CSARDRGTIYF. DNA for the CDR3: TGCAGTGCTAGAGACAGGGGCACCATATATTTT.

This clone was counted only a few times. The chain employs TRBV11-3 and TRBJ2-5; D unclear. V lost 4 bases to trimming and J lost 1 base, with 13 bases between them. This CDR3 spans 15 amino acids. Germline CDR1 and CDR2: SGHNT and YENEEA. The CDR3 loop is CASSSPRQLQETQYF. DNA for the CDR3: TGTGCCAGCAGCTCGCCACGTCAACTCCAAGAGACCCAGTACTTC. Full variable domain (remainder filled in from reference TRBV11-3 and TRBJ2-5): EAGVVQSPRYKIIEKKQPVAFWCNPISGHNTLYWYLQNLGQGPELLIRYENEEAVDDSQLPKDRFSAERLKGVDSTLKIQPAELGDSAVYLCASSSPRQLQETQYFGPGTRLLVL.

This clone occurred a few times. The chain recombines TRBV30 with TRBJ2-5; a possible D gene is TRBD2 (6 bases). V was clipped by 3 bases and J by 5 bases, with 10 bases between them. Germline lookup yields CDR1 GTSNPN and CDR2 SVGIG (reference sequence). The CDR3 covers 12 residues. Here the CDR3 DNA reads TGTGCCTGGAGCGAGGGGAGGGAGACCCAGTACTTC. Translation: CAWSEGRETQYF.

This chain uses TRBV7-9 with TRBJ1-4; D is possibly TRBD1 (5 bases). The V end was cut by 5 bases, the J end by 3 bases, with 13 bases between. Looked up from germline, CDR1 is SEHNR and CDR2 is FQNEAQ (reference sequence). The CDR3 is 15 residues long. The CDR3 bases are TGTGCCAGCAGCCTTAACGCGGGGGCTAATGAAAAACTGTTTTTT. Amino acid sequence: CASSLNAGANEKLFF.

The J gene is TRBJ1-1, the V gene TRBV29-1, with D unresolved. V gave up 7 bases and J gave up 0 bases, with 12 bases separating them. The V gene's germline CDR1 is SQVTM and CDR2 ANQGSEA. This CDR3 contains 13 residues. As DNA, the CDR3 is TGCAGCGCGTCACAAGACTTGAACACTGAAGCTTTCTTT. Amino acids: CSASQDLNTEAFF.

A few counts support this clone. The chain is built from TRBV29-1 and TRBJ1-2; possibly TRBD1 for D (5 bases). This CDR3 contains 15 residues. Germline V CDR1 and CDR2: SQVTM, ANQGSEA. The V end lost 0 bases, the J end lost 9 bases, and 20 bases lay between the germline ends. The CDR3 DNA sequence: TGCAGCGTTGAAGATCCAGGGTCAGGCGGTCGAAGCTACACCTTC. This codes for CSVEDPGSGGRSYTF.

The V and J genes are TRBV9 and TRBJ2-7; 12 bases agree with TRBD2. The trim removed 5 bases at V and 7 bases at J, leaving 7 bases unmatched. The CDR3 spans 14 residues. Germline V gives CDR1 SGDLS, CDR2 YYNGEE. CDR3 sequence (DNA): TGTGCCAGCAGTACGACTAGCGGGAGATCTGAGCAGTACTTC. The encoded protein is CASSTTSGRSEQYF.

The CDR3 DNA is TGTGCCAGCAGCTTACAATCGGGAGTGGGCAATGAGCAGTTCTTC. It encodes CASSLQSGVGNEQFF. V is TRBV7-2 and J is TRBJ2-1, with D maybe TRBD2 (6 bases). CDR1 is SGHTA and CDR2 is FQGNSA in the germline V gene. CDR3 length: 15 amino acids. Trimming pared 2 bases from V and 6 bases from J, leaving 14 bases between.

The chain is built from TRBV5-1 and TRBJ2-5; 12 nucleotides match TRBD1. Germline values: CDR1 SGHRS, CDR2 YFSETQ. CDR3 length: 16 amino acids. J lost 5 bases, V lost 5 bases, and 10 bases had no gene match. CDR3 coding DNA: TGCGCCAGCAGAAATTACGGGACAGGGGGCTTGGAGACCCAGTACTTC. It specifies CASRNYGTGGLETQYF.

V gene TRBV9 combines with J gene TRBJ1-3; no firm D call. Trimming cost V 4 bases and J 0 bases, with 17 bases left between them. The CDR3 sequence is 17 residues long. Per germline, CDR1 SGDLS and CDR2 YYNGEE. CDR3 DNA: TGTGCCAGCAGCCCGAGATTACACAGTGACTCTGGAAACACCATATATTTT. Its translation is CASSPRLHSDSGNTIYF.

The CDR3 reads CASSHRGRIEKLFF. CDR3 nucleotide sequence: TGTGCCAGCAGCCACAGGGGGCGAATTGAAAAACTGTTTTTT. This chain uses TRBV2 with TRBJ1-4; 9 bases agree with TRBD1. This CDR3 contains 14 residues. Losses at the gene ends were 6 bases for V and 7 bases for J; bases not matched to a gene: 6. Looked up from germline, CDR1 is SNHLY and CDR2 is FYNNEI.

The chain carries TRBV30 and TRBJ2-7; D not certain. CDR1 is GTSNPN and CDR2 is SVGIG in the germline V gene (reference sequence). The CDR3 loop spans 11 amino acids. Trimming removed 3 bases at V and 6 bases at J, with 9 bases between. The CDR3 region has the DNA TGTGCCTGGAGCGGCGAGGTCGAGCAGTACTTC. It translates to CAWSGEVEQYF.

The rearrangement links TRBV28 to TRBJ2-3, with a weak D call TRBD1 (6 bases). From germline, CDR1 is MDHEN and CDR2 SYDVKM. With 6 bases removed from V and 3 bases from J, the gap between germline ends came to 19 bases. The CDR3 is 16 residues long. The CDR3 bases are TGTGCCAGCAGGAATACAGGGTCCCGGGCAACAGATACGCAGTATTTT. Translation gives CASRNTGSRATDTQYF.

This clone has a handful of counts. The V and J genes are TRBV3-1 (or the pseudogene TRBV3-2) and TRBJ2-3; 8 positions match TRBD1. CDR3 length: 15 amino acids. J lost 3 bases, V lost 5 bases, and 7 bases had no gene match. Germline CDR1 is LGHDT and CDR2 is YNNKEL (reference sequence). The CDR3 loop is CASSSGGGRTDTQYF. CDR3 nucleotides: TGTGCCAGCAGCTCAGGGGGCGGCCGTACAGATACGCAGTATTTT.

This clone was seen just once. V gene TRBV7-6 combines with J gene TRBJ2-3; D may be TRBD2 (5 bases). V lost 2 bases and J lost 1, with 22 bases in between. This CDR3 contains 19 residues. Germline CDR1 reads SGHVS; CDR2 reads FNYEAQ. The CDR3 sequence: CASSLLQRMGPRRTDTQYF. The CDR3 coding sequence is TGTGCCAGCAGCTTACTTCAGCGGATGGGCCCGCGCCGCACAGATACGCAGTATTTT.

The sample holds one count of this clone. The chain is built from TRBV28 and TRBJ1-2, with D unclear. The germline V gene has CDR1 MDHEN and CDR2 SYDVKM. Trimming left V 5 bases short and J 8 bases short, with 21 bases between. CDR3 size: 15 residues. In DNA form, the CDR3 reads TGTGCCAGCAGTCTATCCCTAAAGCGAGAGGGCGGCTACACCTTC. This encodes CASSLSLKREGGYTF.

The chain couples TRBV7-9 to TRBJ1-5; 9 bases match TRBD1. The length of the CDR3 is 16 residues. Germline-derived CDR1 and CDR2 are SEHNR and FQNEAQ (reference sequence). V shed 5 bases and J 8 bases; nucleotides not matched to a gene: 13. For the CDR3, the DNA is TGTGCCAGCAGCCGCGGTCACGGGACAGGGATGGAGCCCCAGCATTTT. The encoded protein is CASSRGHGTGMEPQHF.

This chain uses TRBV5-1 with TRBJ1-5, with 7 bases fitting TRBD1. The CDR3 runs 15 residues. Losses at the gene ends were 0 bases for V and 5 bases for J; bases not matched to a gene: 5. The germline CDR1 and CDR2 sequences are SGHRS and YFSETQ. DNA of the CDR3: TGCGCCAGCAGCTTGGACGGACAGGAATATCAGCCCCAGCATTTT. Its translation: CASSLDGQEYQPQHF.

CDR3 bases: TGTGCCAGCAGCGGGAGCGGGAGGTACAATGAGCAGTTCTTC. Translation gives CASSGSGRYNEQFF. This chain connects TRBV11-3 to TRBJ2-1; 9 bases agree with TRBD2. The germline V gene has CDR1 SGHNT and CDR2 YENEEA. The CDR3 spans 14 residues. The trim removed 5 bases at V and 4 bases at J, leaving 3 bases unmatched.

This clone appeared a few times. The CDR3 loop reads CASSVDRVGRAFF. The CDR3 coding sequence is TGTGCCAGCAGCGTCGACAGGGTAGGTCGAGCTTTCTTT. The J gene is TRBJ1-1, the V gene TRBV9, with TRBD1 identical over 7 bases. Trimming removed 2 bases from V and 10 bases from J; junction bases left unmatched: 8. The CDR3 length is 13 residues. Per germline, CDR1 SGDLS and CDR2 YYNGEE.

This clone was seen many times. V gene TRBV28 combines with J gene TRBJ1-2, with 11 bases aligning to TRBD1. The J segment lost 8 bases and the V segment lost 4 bases, leaving 9 bases of the junction unmatched. There are 15 residues in the CDR3. From germline, CDR1 is MDHEN and CDR2 SYDVKM. The CDR3 DNA reads as TGTGCCAGCAGTTCGCACGGGACAGGGGGGAAAGGCTACACCTTC. This encodes CASSSHGTGGKGYTF.